The 12 T cell receptor beta chains presented below share a single source sample, sequenced in a study of blood T cell repertoires in COVID-19. The repertoire was sequenced with immunoSEQ multiplex PCR; TCRdb's copy has only in-frame clones and lacks some. The sample has about 180,000 clones, 80% to 90% seen once. The sample taken for sequencing was peripheral blood. These receptors came from a woman over 75 with COVID-19, enrolled during active disease.

This rearrangement joins TRBV28 to TRBJ2-7; D gene uncertain. Germline V gene data show CDR1 as MDHEN and CDR2 as SYDVKM. Deletions cut 6 bases from V and 5 bases from J, with 5 bases between. The CDR3 has 10 residues. The CDR3 DNA follows: TGTGCCAGCAGCTCAGACGAGCAGTACTTC. The encoded protein is CASSSDEQYF.

This clone turned up a few times. The chain links TRBV28 to TRBJ2-7, with 8 bases matching TRBD2. From germline, CDR1 is MDHEN and CDR2 SYDVKM. The CDR3 covers 13 residues. J lost 6 bases, V lost 7 bases, and 8 bases had no gene match. The CDR3 nucleotides are TGTGCCAGCATCTCGGGAGGGCCGAGCGAGCAGTACTTC. It yields the protein CASISGGPSEQYF.

This clone was recorded many times. The J gene is TRBJ2-1, the V gene TRBV18, with a possible D match to TRBD1 (6 bases). The germline V gene has CDR1 KGHSH and CDR2 LQKENI. V was clipped by 3 bases and J by 9 bases, with 12 bases between them. The CDR3 length is 13 residues. The CDR3 sequence: CASSPDSLGEQFF. The CDR3 DNA is TGTGCCAGCTCACCGGACAGTTTAGGTGAGCAGTTCTTC. Together with reference TRBV18 and TRBJ2-1, the CDR3 gives the full variable domain: NAGVMQNPRHLVRRRGQEARLRCSPMKGHSHVYWYRQLPEEGLKFMVYLQKENIIDESGMPKERFSAEFPKEGPSILRIQQVVRGDSAAYFCASSPDSLGEQFFGPGTRLTVL.

V usage is TRBV27 and J usage is TRBJ2-2; 7 nucleotides align to TRBD1. This CDR3 spans 17 amino acids. Losses at the gene ends were 2 bases for V and 1 base for J; bases not matched to a gene: 7. Germline lookup yields CDR1 MNHEY and CDR2 SMNVEV (reference sequence). CDR3 loop: CASSLLGGSLNTGELFF. The CDR3, as DNA: TGTGCCAGCAGTTTACTAGGGGGCTCTTTGAACACCGGGGAGCTGTTTTTT.

This clone was recorded once. Other nucleotide sequences from this sample produce the same CDR3. V and J are TRBV7-9 and TRBJ2-3; the D gene is possibly TRBD2 (5 bases). This CDR3 has 15 amino acids. The V gene lost 2 bases and the J gene lost 1 base, with 10 bases spanning the gap. The germline V gene has CDR1 SEHNR and CDR2 FQNEAQ (reference sequence). The DNA for the CDR3 is TGTGCCAGCAGCTTACGACGGGGAGGCACAGATACGCAGTATTTT. Residues: CASSLRRGGTDTQYF.

The chain has TRBV5-1 and TRBJ2-5, with a tentative D call TRBD1 (5 bases). The CDR3 spans 14 residues. CDR1 is SGHRS, CDR2 YFSETQ, per germline. V lost 5 bases, J lost 0 bases, and 11 bases lay in between. CDR3 DNA sequence: TGCGCCAGCAGTTGGGGCCAGTACCAAGAGACCCAGTACTTC. Translating gives CASSWGQYQETQYF.

The V call is TRBV20-1, the J call TRBJ2-5, with no clear D. The germline V gene encodes CDR1 DFQATT and CDR2 SNEGSKA (reference sequence). The CDR3 sequence is 12 residues long. Trimming took off 3 bases at V and 7 bases at J, with 12 bases between the two ends. The CDR3: CSASPSVRTQYF. CDR3 in DNA: TGCAGTGCTAGTCCCTCTGTTAGGACCCAGTACTTC.

This sequence joins TRBV5-1 and TRBJ1-1; possible D gene TRBD1, 5 bases. V lost 3 bases and J lost 5, with 11 bases in between. The CDR3 length is 13 residues. The germline gives CDR1 SGHRS, CDR2 YFSETQ. The CDR3 DNA reads TGCGCCAGCAGCTCTGGGGGGAGGACTGAAGCTTTCTTT. Translated, it gives CASSSGGRTEAFF.

The chain recombines TRBV2 with TRBJ2-2; TRBD2 matches at 15 bases. Trimming removed 7 bases from V and 1 base from J; junction bases left unmatched: 1. The germline gives CDR1 SNHLY, CDR2 FYNNEI. The CDR3 runs to 16 residues. The CDR3 reads CASKGLAGGNTGELFF. CDR3 bases: TGTGCCAGCAAGGGACTAGCGGGGGGGAACACCGGGGAGCTGTTTTTT.

The rearrangement uses TRBV5-1 and TRBJ1-1, with 9 bases fitting TRBD1. Per the germline V gene, CDR1 is SGHRS and CDR2 is YFSETQ. The CDR3 has 13 residues. Trimming at V came to 6 bases and at J to 3 bases, leaving 3 bases not matched to a gene. The CDR3 sequence is CASTTGGDTEAFF. CDR3 bases: TGCGCCAGCACGACAGGGGGGGACACTGAAGCTTTCTTT.

The chain has TRBV5-1 and TRBJ2-2, with D possibly matching TRBD2 (6 bases). The V gene lost 3 bases and the J gene lost 3 bases, with 15 bases spanning the gap. There are 16 residues in the CDR3. Germline V gene lookup returns CDR1 SGHRS and CDR2 YFSETQ. CDR3 residues: CASSWQSGGDTGELFF. The DNA of the CDR3 is TGCGCCAGCAGCTGGCAGTCCGGGGGAGACACCGGGGAGCTGTTTTTT.

There are a few counts of this clone. The genes are TRBV6-2 or TRBV6-3 and TRBJ1-1; D may be TRBD1 (6 bases). Trimming pared 6 bases from V and 4 bases from J, leaving 12 bases between. The CDR3 extends over 13 amino acids. The germline V gene encodes CDR1 MNHEY and CDR2 SVGEGT. In DNA, the CDR3 is TGTGCCAGCAGCCTGGACAGAACCACTGAAGCTTTCTTT. Amino acid sequence: CASSLDRTTEAFF.